The source of this T cell receptor (beta chain) is a study of preoperative IRX-2 immunotherapy in early breast cancer. Documented treatment: preoperative locoregional IRX-2 cytokine immunotherapy. Patients received preoperative, locoregional IRX-2 cytokine immunotherapy in a phase Ib study. V was shortened by 3 bases and J by 2 bases, with 12 bases between the two germline ends. Germline CDR1 and CDR2: LNHDA and SQIVND (reference sequence). The CDR3 length is 15 residues. Data came from immunoSEQ multiplex PCR; TCRdb stores just in-frame clones and leaves some out. The repertoire holds 95,000 to 100,000 clones, with about nine tenths as singletons.

This clonotype was obtained from a human donor with breast cancer. This specimen was tumor tissue, taken after IRX-2 immunotherapy. The chain carries TRBV19 and TRBJ2-3; unclear D gene. The CDR3 DNA reads as TGTGCCAGTAGTATGGTACTACAATACACAGATACGCAGTATTTT. As protein: CASSMVLQYTDTQYF.